The present T cell receptor (beta chain) was sequenced within a study of chemoradiotherapy in HPV16-positive cancers. As for the study in general: Functional T-cell assays on a couple of HPV16-positive patients' cells defined candidate HPV-specific clones and common TCR motifs.

Repertoires were sampled repeatedly during chemoradiotherapy. This table comes from immunoSEQ multiplex PCR, and its TCRdb copy is limited to in-frame clones, with some not included. The table lists about 5,800 clones, about 80% of them singletons, with around 37% in the top ten. The study's findings and limits: In HPV16-positive patients, HPV-responsive T-cell expansion tracked better recurrence-free survival. Candidate HPV-specific clones and E7-related TCR motifs grew in tumor during treatment.

To note about this clone: Antigen specificity is unknown.

This clonotype was obtained from a human donor with HPV-associated anogenital cancer. Sample collection occurred from a patient who underwent chemoradiotherapy.

CDR3: CASSFPSFGGVDEQFF. The CDR3 coding sequence is TGTGCCAGCAGCTTCCCCTCTTTCGGGGGAGTGGATGAGCAGTTCTTC. The chain employs TRBV13 and TRBJ2-1, with D possibly TRBD2 on 6 matching bases. CDR1 and CDR2 (germline): PRHDT, FYEKMQ (reference sequence). There are 16 residues in the CDR3. Trimming cost V 3 bases and J 8 bases, with 20 bases left between them.